This TCR beta chain was identified during a study of radiation and T cells in renal cell carcinoma. The CDR3 is 12 residues long. Trimming took off 3 bases at V and 4 bases at J, with 6 bases between the two ends. Germline V gene data show CDR1 as MGHRA and CDR2 as YSYEKL. The sample's time point: baseline pretreatment blood. Regarding treatment: 15 Gy SBRT to primary tumor, nephrectomy 4 weeks later. The method was immunoSEQ multiplex PCR; TCRdb's version includes in-frame clones alone and lacks a portion of them. This sample has about 50,000 clones; approximately 80% occur once, and the top ten carry 25% to 35%.

This TCR was sampled from a woman aged 65 to 85 with renal cell carcinoma. The sequences come from blood, collected from a patient whose treatment included radiotherapy and nephrectomy. The rearrangement joins TRBV4-1 to TRBJ1-1; D remains ambiguous. The CDR3 spells CASSQLGTEAFF. The CDR3 DNA sequence: TGCGCCAGCAGCCAGTTGGGCACTGAAGCTTTCTTT.